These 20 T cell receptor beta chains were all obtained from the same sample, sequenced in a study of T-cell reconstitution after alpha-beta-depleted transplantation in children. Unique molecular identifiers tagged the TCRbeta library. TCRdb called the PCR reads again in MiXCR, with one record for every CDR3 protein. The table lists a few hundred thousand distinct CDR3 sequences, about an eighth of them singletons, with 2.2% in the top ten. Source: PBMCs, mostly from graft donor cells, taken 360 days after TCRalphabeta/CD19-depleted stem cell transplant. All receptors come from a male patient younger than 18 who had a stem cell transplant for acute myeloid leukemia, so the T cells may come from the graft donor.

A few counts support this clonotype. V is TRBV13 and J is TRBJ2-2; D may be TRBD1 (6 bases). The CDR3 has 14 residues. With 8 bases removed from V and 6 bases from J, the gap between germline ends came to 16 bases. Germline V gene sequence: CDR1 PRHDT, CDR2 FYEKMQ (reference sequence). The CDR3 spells CASWGHFSPGELFF. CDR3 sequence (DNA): TGTGCCAGCTGGGGACACTTTTCCCCCGGGGAGCTGTTTTTT.

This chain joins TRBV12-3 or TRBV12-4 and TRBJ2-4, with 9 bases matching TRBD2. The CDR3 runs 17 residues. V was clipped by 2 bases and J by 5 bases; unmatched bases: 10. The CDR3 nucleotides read TGTGCCAGCAGTTTAAACTTAGCGGGAGCTGTCCAAAACATTCAGTACTTC. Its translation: CASSLNLAGAVQNIQYF.

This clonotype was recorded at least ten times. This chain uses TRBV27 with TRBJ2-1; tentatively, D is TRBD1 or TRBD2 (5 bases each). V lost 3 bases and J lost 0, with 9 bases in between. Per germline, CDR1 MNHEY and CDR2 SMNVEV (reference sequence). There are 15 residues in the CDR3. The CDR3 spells CASSLVRGSYNEQFF. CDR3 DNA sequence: TGTGCCAGCAGTTTGGTGAGGGGCTCCTACAATGAGCAGTTCTTC.

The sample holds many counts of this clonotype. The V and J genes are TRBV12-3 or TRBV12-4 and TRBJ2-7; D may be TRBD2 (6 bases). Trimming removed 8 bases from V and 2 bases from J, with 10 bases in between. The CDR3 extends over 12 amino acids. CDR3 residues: CASGGYPYEQYF. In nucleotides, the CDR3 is TGTGCCAGCGGGGGGTACCCCTACGAGCAGTACTTC.

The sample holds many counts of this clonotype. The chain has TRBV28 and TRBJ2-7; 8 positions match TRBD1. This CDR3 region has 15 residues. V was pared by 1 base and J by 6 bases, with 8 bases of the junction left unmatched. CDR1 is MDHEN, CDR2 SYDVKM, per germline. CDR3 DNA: TGTGCCAGCAGTTTATCCGGGACAGGATCTCGCGAGCAGTACTTC. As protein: CASSLSGTGSREQYF.

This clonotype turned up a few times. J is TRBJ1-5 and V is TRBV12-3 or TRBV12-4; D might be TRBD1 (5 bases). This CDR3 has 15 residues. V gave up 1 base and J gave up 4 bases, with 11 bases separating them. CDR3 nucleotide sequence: TGTGCCAGCAGTTTAGATCCGGGACTAAATCAGCCCCAGCATTTT. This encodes CASSLDPGLNQPQHF.

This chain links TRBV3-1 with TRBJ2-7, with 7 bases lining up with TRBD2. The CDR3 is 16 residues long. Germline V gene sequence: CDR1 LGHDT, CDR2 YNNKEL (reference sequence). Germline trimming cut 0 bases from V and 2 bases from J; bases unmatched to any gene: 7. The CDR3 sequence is CASSQEWASGPYEQYF. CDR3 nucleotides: TGTGCCAGCAGCCAAGAGTGGGCTAGCGGCCCCTACGAGCAGTACTTC.

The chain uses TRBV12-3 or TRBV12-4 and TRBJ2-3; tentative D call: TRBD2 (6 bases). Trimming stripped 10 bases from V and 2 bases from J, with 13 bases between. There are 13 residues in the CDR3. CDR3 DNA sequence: TGTGCCACCGCAGCGGGCACCACAGATACGCAGTATTTT. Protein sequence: CATAAGTTDTQYF.

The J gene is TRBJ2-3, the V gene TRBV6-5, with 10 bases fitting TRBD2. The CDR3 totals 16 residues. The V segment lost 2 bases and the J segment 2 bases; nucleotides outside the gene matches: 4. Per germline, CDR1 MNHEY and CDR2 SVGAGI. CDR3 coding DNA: TGTGCCAGCAGTTACGGGCTAGCGGGAGACACAGATACGCAGTATTTT. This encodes CASSYGLAGDTDTQYF.

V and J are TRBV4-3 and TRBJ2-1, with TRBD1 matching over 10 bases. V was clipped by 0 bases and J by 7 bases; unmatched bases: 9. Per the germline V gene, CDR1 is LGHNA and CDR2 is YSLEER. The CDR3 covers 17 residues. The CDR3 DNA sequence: TGCGCCAGCAGCCAAGAAACCGGGACAGGGGCATGGAATGAGCAGTTCTTC. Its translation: CASSQETGTGAWNEQFF.

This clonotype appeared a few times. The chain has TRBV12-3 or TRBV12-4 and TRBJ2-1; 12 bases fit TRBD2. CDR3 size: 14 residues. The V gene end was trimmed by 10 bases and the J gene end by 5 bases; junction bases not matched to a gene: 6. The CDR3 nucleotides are TGTGCCATTTACCTAGCGGGAGGGGACAATGAGCAGTTCTTC. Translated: CAIYLAGGDNEQFF.

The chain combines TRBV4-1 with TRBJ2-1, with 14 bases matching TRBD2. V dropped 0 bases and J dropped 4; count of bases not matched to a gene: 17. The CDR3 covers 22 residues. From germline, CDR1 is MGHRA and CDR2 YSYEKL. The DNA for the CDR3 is TGCGCCAGCAGCCAAGAACCCAGAGCGGGACTAGCGGGAGTGACGGAGTACAATGAGCAGTTCTTC. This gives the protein CASSQEPRAGLAGVTEYNEQFF.

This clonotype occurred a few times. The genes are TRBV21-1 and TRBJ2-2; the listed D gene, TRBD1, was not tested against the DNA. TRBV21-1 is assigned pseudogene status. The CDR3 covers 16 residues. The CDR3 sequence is CASTKGSERGTGELFF. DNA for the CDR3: TGTGCCAGCACTAAGGGGAGTGAGAGGGGCACCGGGGAGCTGTTTTTT.

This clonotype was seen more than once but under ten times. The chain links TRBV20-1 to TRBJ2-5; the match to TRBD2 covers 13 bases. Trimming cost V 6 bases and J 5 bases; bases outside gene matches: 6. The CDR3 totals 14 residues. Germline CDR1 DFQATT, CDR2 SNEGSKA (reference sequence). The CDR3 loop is CSARTSGSSETQYF. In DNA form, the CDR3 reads TGCAGTGCCAGGACTAGCGGGAGTTCGGAGACCCAGTACTTC.

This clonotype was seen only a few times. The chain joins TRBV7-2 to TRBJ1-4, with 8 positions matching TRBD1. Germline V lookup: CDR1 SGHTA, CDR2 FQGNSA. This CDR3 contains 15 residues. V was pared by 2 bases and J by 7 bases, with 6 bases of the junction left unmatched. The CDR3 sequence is CASSLFTGTGEKLFF. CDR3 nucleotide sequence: TGTGCCAGCAGCTTATTTACCGGGACAGGTGAAAAACTGTTTTTT. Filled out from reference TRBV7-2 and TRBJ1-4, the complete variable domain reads GAGVSQSPSNKVTEKGKDVELRCDPISGHTALYWYRQSLGQGLEFLIYFQGNSAPDKSGLPSDRFSAERTGGSVSTLTIQRTQQEDSAVYLCASSLFTGTGEKLFFGSGTQLSVL.

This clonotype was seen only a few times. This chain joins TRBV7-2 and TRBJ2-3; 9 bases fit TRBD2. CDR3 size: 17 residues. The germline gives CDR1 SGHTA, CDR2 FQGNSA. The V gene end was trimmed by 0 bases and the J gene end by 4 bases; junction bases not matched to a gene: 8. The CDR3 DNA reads TGTGCCAGCAGCTTAGCCGTAGCGGGAGTAGGGGCAGATACGCAGTATTTT. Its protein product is CASSLAVAGVGADTQYF.

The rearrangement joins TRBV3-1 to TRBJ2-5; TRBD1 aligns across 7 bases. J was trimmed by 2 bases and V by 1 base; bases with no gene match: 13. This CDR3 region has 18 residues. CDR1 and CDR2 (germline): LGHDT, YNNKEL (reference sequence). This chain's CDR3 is CASSQGGSTGLRQETQYF. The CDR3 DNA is TGTGCCAGCAGCCAAGGAGGCTCGACAGGGCTCCGGCAAGAGACCCAGTACTTC.

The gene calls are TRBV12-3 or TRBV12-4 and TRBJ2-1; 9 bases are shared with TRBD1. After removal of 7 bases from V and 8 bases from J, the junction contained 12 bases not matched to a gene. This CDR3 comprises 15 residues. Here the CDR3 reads CASKFNKGQGHEQFF. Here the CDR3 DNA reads TGTGCCAGCAAATTCAACAAGGGACAGGGCCATGAGCAGTTCTTC.

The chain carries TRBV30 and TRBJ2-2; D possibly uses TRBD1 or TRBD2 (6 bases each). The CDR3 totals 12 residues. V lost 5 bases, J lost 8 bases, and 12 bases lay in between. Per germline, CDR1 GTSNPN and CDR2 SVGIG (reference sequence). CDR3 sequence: CAWGQLAGELFF. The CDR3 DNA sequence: TGTGCCTGGGGACAGCTAGCGGGGGAGCTGTTTTTT. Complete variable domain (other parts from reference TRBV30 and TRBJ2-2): SQTIHQWPATLVQPVGSPLSLECTVEGTSNPNLYWYRQAAGRGLQLLFYSVGIGQISSEVPQNLSASRPQDRQFILSSKKLLLSDSGFYLCAWGQLAGELFFGEGSRLTVL.

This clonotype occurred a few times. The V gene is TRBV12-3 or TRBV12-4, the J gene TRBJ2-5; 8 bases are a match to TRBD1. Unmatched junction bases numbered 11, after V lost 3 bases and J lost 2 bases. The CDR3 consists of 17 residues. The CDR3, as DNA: TGTGCCAGCAGTTTTCTTCGTGGGACAGGCCTACAAGAGACCCAGTACTTC. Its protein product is CASSFLRGTGLQETQYF.